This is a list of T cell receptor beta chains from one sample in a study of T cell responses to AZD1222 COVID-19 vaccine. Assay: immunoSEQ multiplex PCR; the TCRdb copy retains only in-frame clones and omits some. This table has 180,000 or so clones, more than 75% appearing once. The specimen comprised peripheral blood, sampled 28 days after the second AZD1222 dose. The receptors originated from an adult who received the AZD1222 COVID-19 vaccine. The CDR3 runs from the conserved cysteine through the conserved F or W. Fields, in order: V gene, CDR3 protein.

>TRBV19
CASSKGQGTYEQYF
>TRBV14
CASSQVSRGEQYF
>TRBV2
CASSELDNGYTF
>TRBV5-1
CASAAGAAVNSPLHF
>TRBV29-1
CSAKRENTEAFF
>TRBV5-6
CASSLAGQYSNQPQHF
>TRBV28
CASSASLGQGYGNTIYF
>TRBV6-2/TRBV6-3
CASSYSWTGGLAGGGNEQFF
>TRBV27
CARTPPDSLCEQYF
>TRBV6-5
CASSPGQQETQYF
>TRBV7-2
CASSDRDVQPQHF
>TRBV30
CAWLQRTNTGELFF
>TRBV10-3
CAISSQETQYF
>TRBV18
CASSPQGYGYTF
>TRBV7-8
CASSRRDSNTEAFF
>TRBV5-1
CASSLGEGLAGRGYNEQFF
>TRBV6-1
CASSERQASYEQYF
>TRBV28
CASRPSLTGGEAFF
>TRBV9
CASSGPSGRRTGELFF
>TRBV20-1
CSARGDITDF
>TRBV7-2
CASSLGSGNTIYF
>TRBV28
CASTTEGREQYF
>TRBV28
CASSKYQPQHF
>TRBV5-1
CASTLGTSVTGELFF
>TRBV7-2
CASSLGLAGGRTYF
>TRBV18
CASSRSTGGEQYF
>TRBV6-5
CASSYTSGGNEQFF
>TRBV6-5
CASRSGTGGRETQYF
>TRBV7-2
CASSLAPAGVLLDTQYF
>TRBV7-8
CASSLGQRGGYEQYF
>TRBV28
CASSPGGGAVLSAFF
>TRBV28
CASRSDTPRMNTEAFF
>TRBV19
CASSPGSYNSPLHF
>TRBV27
CASSLGTGTGNTIYF
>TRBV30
CAWRSGVAGLQETQYF
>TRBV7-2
CASSYNYPGQGEAFF
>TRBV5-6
CASSLFADYNEQFF
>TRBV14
CASRRTSGNTDTQYF
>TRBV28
CASQGILAGGTDTQYF
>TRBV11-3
CASSREIGSPLHF
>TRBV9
CASSVDSRSYEQYF
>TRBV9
CASSSSSAQGSEQYF
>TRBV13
CASSGTTKTLYNEQFF
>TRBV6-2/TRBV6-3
CASSRGPVGLADTQYF
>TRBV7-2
CASSPFVRTSGELFF
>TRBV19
CASSPTPGTRGEQFF
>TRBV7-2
CASSLGGQSYEQYF
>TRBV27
CASLPTGGRNYGYTF